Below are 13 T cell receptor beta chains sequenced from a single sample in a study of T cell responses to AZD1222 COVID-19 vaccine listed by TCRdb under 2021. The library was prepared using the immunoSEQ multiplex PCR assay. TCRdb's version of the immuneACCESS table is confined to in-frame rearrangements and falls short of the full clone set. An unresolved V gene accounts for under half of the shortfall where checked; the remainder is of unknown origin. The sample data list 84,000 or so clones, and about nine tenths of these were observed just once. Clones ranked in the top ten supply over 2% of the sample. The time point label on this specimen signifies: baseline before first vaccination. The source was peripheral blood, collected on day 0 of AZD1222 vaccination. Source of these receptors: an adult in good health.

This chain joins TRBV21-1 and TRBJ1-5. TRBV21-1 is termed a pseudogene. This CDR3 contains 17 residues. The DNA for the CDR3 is TGTGCCAGCAGCAATAGTCCCGGGACAGCGGGAGAAGGGCCCCAGCATTTT. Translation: CASSNSPGTAGEGPQHF.

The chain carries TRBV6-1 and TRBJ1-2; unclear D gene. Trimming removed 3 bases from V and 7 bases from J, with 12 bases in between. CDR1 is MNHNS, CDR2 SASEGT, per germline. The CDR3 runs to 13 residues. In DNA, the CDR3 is TGTGCCAGCAGTGACGGAGGCCTAGGTGGCTACACCTTC. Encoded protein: CASSDGGLGGYTF.

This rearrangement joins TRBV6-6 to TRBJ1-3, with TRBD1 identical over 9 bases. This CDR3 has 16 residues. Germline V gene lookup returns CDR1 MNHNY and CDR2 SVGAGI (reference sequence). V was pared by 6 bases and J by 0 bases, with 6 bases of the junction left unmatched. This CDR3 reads CASSTDRGGSGNTIYF. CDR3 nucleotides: TGTGCCAGCAGCACTGACAGGGGGGGCTCTGGAAACACCATATATTTT.

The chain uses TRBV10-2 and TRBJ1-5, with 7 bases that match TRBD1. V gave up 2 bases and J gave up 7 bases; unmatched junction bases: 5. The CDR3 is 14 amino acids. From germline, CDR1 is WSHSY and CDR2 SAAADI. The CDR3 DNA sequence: TGCGCCAGCAGTGAGCAGGGGGGTCGGCAGCCCCAGCATTTT. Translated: CASSEQGGRQPQHF.

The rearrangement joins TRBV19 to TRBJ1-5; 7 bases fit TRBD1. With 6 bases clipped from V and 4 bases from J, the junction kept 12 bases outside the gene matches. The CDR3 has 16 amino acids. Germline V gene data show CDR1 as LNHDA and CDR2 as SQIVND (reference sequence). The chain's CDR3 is CASSPNWDSRNQPQHF. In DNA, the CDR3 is TGTGCCAGTAGCCCGAACTGGGACAGCCGAAATCAGCCCCAGCATTTT.

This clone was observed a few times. CDR3 protein: CASSESGGIRNEKLFF. The CDR3 DNA sequence: TGCGCCAGCAGTGAGTCGGGAGGGATTAGGAATGAAAAACTGTTTTTT. The chain recombines TRBV10-2 with TRBJ1-4; D not certain. Germline loops: CDR1 WSHSY, CDR2 SAAADI. V was cut by 0 bases and J by 5 bases, with 13 bases left in between. There are 16 residues in the CDR3.

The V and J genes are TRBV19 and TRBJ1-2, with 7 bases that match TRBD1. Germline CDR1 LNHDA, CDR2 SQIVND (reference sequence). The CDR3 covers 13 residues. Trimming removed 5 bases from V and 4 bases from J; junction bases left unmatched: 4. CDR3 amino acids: CASSLRTGYGYTF. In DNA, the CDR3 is TGTGCCAGTAGTCTACGGACAGGCTATGGCTACACCTTC.

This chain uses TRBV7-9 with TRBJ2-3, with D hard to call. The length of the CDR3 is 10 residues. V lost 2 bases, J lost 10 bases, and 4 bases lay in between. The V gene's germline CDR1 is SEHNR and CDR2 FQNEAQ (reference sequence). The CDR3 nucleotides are TGTGCCAGCAGCTTAACTGCGCAGTATTTT. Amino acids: CASSLTAQYF.

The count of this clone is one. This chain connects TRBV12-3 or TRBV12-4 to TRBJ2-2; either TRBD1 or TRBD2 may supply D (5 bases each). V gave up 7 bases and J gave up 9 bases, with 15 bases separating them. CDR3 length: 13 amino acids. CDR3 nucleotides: TGTGCCAGCATCTGGGGCGAGGGTCGGGAGCTGTTTTTT. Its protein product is CASIWGEGRELFF.

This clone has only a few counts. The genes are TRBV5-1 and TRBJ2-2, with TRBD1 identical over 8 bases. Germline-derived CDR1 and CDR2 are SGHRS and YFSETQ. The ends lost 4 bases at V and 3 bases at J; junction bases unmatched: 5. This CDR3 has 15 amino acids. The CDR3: CASSPGQAYTGELFF. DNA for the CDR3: TGCGCCAGCAGCCCGGGACAGGCCTACACCGGGGAGCTGTTTTTT.

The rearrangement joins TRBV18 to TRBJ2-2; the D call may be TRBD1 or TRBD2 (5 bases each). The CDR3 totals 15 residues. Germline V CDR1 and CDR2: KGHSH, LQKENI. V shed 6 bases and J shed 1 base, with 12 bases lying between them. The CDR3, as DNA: TGTGCCAGCTCCCCCGGGGCAGGGAACACCGGGGAGCTGTTTTTT. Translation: CASSPGAGNTGELFF.

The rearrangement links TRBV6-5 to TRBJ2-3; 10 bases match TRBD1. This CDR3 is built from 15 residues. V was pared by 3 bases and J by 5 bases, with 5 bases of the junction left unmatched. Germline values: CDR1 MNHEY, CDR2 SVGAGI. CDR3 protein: CASSYGTGAGDTQYF. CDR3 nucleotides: TGTGCCAGCAGTTATGGGACAGGGGCGGGAGATACGCAGTATTTT.

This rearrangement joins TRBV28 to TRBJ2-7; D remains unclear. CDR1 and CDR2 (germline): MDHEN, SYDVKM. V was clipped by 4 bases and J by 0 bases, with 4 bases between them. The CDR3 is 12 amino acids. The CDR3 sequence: CASSSASYEQYF. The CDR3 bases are TGTGCCAGCAGTTCGGCCTCCTACGAGCAGTACTTC.